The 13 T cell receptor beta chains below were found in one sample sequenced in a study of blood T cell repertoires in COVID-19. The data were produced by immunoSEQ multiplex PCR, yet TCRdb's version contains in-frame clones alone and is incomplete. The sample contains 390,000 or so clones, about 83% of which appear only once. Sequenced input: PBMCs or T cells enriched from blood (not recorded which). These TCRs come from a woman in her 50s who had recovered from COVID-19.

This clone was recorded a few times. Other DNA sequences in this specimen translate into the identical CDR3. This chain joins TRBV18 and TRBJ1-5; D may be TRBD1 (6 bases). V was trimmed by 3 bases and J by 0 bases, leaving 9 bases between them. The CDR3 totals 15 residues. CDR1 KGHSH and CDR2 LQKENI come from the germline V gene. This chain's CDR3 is CASSPGQYSNQPQHF. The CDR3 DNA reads TGTGCCAGCTCACCTGGACAGTATAGCAATCAGCCCCAGCATTTT.

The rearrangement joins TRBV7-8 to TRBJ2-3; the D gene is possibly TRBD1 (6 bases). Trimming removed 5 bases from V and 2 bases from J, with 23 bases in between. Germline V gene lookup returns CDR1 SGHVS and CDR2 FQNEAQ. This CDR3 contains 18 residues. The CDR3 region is CASSQSQLWTEATDTQYF. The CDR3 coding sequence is TGTGCCAGCAGCCAATCCCAACTATGGACAGAAGCCACAGATACGCAGTATTTT.

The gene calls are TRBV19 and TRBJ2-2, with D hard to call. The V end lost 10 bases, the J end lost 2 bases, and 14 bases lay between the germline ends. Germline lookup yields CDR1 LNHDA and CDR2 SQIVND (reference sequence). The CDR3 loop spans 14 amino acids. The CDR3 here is CATPRPDNTGELFF. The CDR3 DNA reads TGTGCCACCCCCCGTCCAGATAACACCGGGGAGCTGTTTTTT.

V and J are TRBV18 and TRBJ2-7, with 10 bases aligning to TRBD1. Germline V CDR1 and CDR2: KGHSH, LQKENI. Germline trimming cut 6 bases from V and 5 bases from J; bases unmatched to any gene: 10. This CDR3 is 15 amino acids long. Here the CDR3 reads CASSPGQGELDEQYF. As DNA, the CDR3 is TGTGCCAGCTCCCCTGGACAGGGGGAGTTGGACGAGCAGTACTTC.

The CDR3 reads CASSYSNTGMTEAFF. CDR3 sequence (DNA): TGTGCCAGCAGTTACTCGAACACAGGCATGACTGAAGCTTTCTTT. The chain carries TRBV6-5 and TRBJ1-1; perhaps TRBD1 as D (5 bases). The germline CDR1 and CDR2 sequences are MNHEY and SVGAGI. The CDR3 loop spans 15 amino acids. V was trimmed by 0 bases and J by 5 bases, leaving 13 bases between them.

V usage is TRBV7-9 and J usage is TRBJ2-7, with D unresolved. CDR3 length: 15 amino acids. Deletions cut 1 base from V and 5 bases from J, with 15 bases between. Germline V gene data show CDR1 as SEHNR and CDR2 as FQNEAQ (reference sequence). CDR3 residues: CASSLGTVYLDEQYF. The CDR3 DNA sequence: TGTGCCAGCAGCTTAGGAACAGTCTACCTTGACGAGCAGTACTTC.

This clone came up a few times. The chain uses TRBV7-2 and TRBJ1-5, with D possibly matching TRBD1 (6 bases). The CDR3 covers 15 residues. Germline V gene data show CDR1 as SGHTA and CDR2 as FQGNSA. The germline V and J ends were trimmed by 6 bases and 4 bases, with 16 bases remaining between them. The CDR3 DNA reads TGTGCCAGCAGTCAAGAAGGGACAAGTAATCAGCCCCAGCATTTT. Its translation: CASSQEGTSNQPQHF.

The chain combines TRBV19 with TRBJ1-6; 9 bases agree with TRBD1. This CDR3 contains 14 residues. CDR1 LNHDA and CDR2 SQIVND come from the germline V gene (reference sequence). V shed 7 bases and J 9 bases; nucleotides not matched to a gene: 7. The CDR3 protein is CASTARQGGSPLHF. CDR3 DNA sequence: TGTGCCAGTACCGCCCGACAGGGGGGTTCACCCCTCCACTTT.

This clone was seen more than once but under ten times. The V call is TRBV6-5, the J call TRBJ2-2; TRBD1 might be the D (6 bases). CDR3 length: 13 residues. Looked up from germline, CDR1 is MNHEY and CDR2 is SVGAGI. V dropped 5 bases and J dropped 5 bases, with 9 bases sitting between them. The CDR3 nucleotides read TGTGCCAGCAGTAGGACAGAGACCGGGGAGCTGTTTTTT. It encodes CASSRTETGELFF.

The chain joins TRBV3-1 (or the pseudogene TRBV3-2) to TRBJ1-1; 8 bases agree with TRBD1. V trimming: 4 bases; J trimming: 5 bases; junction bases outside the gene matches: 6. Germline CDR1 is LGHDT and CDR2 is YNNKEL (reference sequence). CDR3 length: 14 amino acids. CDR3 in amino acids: CASSPSWTGTEAFF. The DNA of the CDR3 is TGTGCCAGCAGCCCCTCCTGGACAGGGACTGAAGCTTTCTTT.

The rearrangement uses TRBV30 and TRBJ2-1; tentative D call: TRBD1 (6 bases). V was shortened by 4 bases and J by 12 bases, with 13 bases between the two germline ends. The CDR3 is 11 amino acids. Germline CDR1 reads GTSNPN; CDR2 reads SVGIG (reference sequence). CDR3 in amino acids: CAWKTGLVQFF. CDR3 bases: TGTGCCTGGAAAACAGGGCTCGTGCAGTTCTTC.

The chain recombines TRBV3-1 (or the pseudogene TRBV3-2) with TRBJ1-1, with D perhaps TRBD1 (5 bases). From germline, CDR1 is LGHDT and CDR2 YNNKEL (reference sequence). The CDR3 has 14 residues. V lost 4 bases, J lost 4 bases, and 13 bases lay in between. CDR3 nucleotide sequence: TGTGCCAGCAGCCCCGGGCAGGGATTCACTGAAGCTTTCTTT. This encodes CASSPGQGFTEAFF.

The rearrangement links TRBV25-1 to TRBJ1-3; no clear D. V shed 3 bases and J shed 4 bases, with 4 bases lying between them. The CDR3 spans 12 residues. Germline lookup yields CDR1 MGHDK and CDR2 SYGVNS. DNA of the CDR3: TGTGCCAGCAGTGACGTGGGAAACACCATATATTTT. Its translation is CASSDVGNTIYF.